This T cell receptor (beta chain) was documented in a study of T cells after yellow fever vaccination. This clonotype was found a few times. One entry per CDR3 protein results from TCRdb running MiXCR on the 5' RACE reads. The sample shows roughly 320,000 distinct CDR3 sequences, roughly a tenth of them seen only once. CDR3 length equals 16 residues. V lost 5 bases and J lost 0, with 14 bases in between. This chain joins TRBV12-3 or TRBV12-4 and TRBJ1-5; D is ambiguous. This receptor was obtained from a man in his late teens or twenties who received the YFV17D yellow fever vaccine. Source: CD4+ T cells sorted from PBMCs, taken 45 days after the yellow fever booster vaccination. CDR3 DNA: TGTGCCAGCAGTCTCCAGACAAGTCCTAGCAATCAGCCCCAGCATTTT. Its protein is CASSLQTSPSNQPQHF.